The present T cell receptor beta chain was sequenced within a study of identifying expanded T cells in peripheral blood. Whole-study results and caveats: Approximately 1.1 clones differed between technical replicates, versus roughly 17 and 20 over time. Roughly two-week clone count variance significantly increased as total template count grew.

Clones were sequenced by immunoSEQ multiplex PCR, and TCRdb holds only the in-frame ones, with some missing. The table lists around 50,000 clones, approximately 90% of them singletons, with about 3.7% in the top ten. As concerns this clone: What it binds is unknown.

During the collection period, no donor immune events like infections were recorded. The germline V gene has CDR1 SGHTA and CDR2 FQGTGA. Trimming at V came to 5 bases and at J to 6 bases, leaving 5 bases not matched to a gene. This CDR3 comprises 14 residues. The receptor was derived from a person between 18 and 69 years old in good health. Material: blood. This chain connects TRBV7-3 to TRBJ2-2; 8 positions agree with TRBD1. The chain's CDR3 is CASSVGRGPGELFF. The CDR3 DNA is TGTGCCAGCAGCGTGGGCAGGGGGCCCGGGGAGCTGTTTTTT.